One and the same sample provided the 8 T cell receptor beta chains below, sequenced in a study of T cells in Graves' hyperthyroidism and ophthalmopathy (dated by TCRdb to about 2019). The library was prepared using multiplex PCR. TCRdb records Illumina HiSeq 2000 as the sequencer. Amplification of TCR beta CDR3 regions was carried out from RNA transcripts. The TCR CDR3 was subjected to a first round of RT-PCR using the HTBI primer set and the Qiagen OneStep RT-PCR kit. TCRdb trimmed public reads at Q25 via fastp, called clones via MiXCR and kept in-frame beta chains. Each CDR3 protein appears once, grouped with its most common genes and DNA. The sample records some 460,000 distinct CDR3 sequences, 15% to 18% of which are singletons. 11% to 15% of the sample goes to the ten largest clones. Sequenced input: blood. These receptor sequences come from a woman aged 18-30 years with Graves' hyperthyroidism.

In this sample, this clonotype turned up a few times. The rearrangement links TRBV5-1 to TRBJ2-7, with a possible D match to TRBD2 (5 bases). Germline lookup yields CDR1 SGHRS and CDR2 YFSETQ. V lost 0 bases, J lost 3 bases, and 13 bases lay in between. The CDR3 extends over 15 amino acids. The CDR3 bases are TGCGCCAGCAGCTTGGGTCTAGCCCCCGACTACGAGCAGTACTTC. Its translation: CASSLGLAPDYEQYF.

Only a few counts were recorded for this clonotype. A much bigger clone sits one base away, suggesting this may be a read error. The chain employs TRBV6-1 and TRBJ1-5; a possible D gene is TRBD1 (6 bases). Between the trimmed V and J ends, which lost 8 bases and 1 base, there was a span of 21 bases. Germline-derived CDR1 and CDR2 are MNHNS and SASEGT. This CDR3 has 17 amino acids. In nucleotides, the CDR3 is TGTGCCAGCGGGGGGGCAGATGGAACTTTGAGCAATCAGCCCCAGCATTTT. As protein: CASGGADGTLSNQPQHF.

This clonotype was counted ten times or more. CDR3 in amino acids: CASSLVVGSNEQFF. The DNA for the CDR3 is TGTGCCAGCAGTTTAGTGGTCGGGAGCAATGAGCAGTTCTTC. The chain is built from TRBV12-3 or TRBV12-4 and TRBJ2-1; possible D gene TRBD2, 6 bases. This CDR3 is built from 14 residues. Trimming removed 1 base from V and 6 bases from J, with 10 bases in between.

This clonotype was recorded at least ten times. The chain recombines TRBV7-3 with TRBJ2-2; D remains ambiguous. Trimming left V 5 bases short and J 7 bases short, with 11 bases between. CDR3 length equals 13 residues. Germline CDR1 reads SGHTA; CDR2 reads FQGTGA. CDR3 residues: CASSLQIYGELFF. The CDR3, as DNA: TGTGCCAGCAGCCTACAGATCTACGGGGAGCTGTTTTTT.

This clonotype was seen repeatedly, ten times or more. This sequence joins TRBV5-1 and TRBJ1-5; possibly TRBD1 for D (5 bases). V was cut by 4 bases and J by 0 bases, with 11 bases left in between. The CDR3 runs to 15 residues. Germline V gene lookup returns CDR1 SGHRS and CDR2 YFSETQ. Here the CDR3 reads CASSPYDSSNQPQHF. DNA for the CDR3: TGCGCCAGCAGCCCATATGACAGTAGCAATCAGCCCCAGCATTTT. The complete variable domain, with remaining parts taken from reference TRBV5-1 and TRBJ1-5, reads KAGVTQTPRYLIKTRGQQVTLSCSPISGHRSVSWYQQTPGQGLQFLFEYFSETQRNKGNFPGRFSGRQFSNSRSEMNVSTLELGDSALYLCASSPYDSSNQPQHFGDGTRLSIL.

In nucleotides, the CDR3 is TGTGCCAGCAGTCCCAGGGTCTTGGGCTACACCTTC. Protein product: CASSPRVLGYTF. The V gene is TRBV28, the J gene TRBJ1-2; tentatively, D is TRBD1 (5 bases). The CDR3 sequence is 12 residues long. CDR1 is MDHEN, CDR2 SYDVKM, per germline. V gave up 5 bases and J gave up 8 bases, with 12 bases separating them.

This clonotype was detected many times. This CDR3 reads CASSPRQGGSEQYF. Here the CDR3 DNA reads TGTGCCAGCAGCCCAAGACAGGGGGGCTCCGAGCAGTACTTC. The rearrangement uses TRBV13 and TRBJ2-7, with 9 bases that match TRBD1. Germline CDR1 PRHDT, CDR2 FYEKMQ (reference sequence). The CDR3 is 14 residues long. Unmatched junction bases numbered 8, after V lost 5 bases and J lost 6 bases.

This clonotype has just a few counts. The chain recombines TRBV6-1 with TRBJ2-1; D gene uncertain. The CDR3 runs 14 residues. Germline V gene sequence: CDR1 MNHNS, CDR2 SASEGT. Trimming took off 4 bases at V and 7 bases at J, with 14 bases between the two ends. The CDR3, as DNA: TGTGCCAGCAGTGCTGGGATGGCTCTTAATGAGCAGTTCTTC. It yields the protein CASSAGMALNEQFF.